The rows below give T cell receptor beta chains drawn from one sample of a study of T cell responses to AZD1222 COVID-19 vaccine. TCRdb's copy holds only in-frame clones and misses some; the assay was immunoSEQ multiplex PCR. Counted here are 80,000 to 95,000 clones, 92% occurring once; the ten biggest clones make up approximately 5.2%. The sequencing here drew on peripheral blood, taken on day 0 of AZD1222 vaccination. Every receptor here comes from an adult in good health. Both conserved end residues are part of each CDR3. D genes are given only for firm matches. The size entry is marked missing in some rows and otherwise reads once, few, many or a size class.

- | TRBD1 | TRBJ1-1 | TRBV7-2 | TGTGCCAGCAGCTTAGGACAGGGGGCTTATAACACTGAAGCTTTCTTT | CASSLGQGAYNTEAFF
- | TRBD2 | TRBJ2-3 | TRBV5-1 | TGCGCCAGCAGCTCCGGACTAGCGGGAGAGGGGGGCACAGATACGCAGTATTTT | CASSSGLAGEGGTDTQYF
few | - | TRBJ2-1 | TRBV5-1 | TGCGCCAGCAGTGGTGGGGCTAGCGACAATGAGCAGTTCTTC | CASSGGASDNEQFF
- | TRBD2 | TRBJ2-3 | TRBV30 | TGTGCCTGGAGTGTCTATCTGACTAGCGGGCGGTCGGATACGCAGTATTTT | CAWSVYLTSGRSDTQYF
- | TRBD2 | TRBJ2-1 | TRBV19 | TGTGCCAGTAGTACGGGTAGCGGGAGGGGGAATGAGCAGTTCTTC | CASSTGSGRGNEQFF
- | - | TRBJ2-3 | TRBV5-8 | TGTGCCAGCGGTACAGGAGATAGCACAGATACGCAGTATTTT | CASGTGDSTDTQYF
- | - | TRBJ2-1 | TRBV24-1 | TGTGCCACCAGCCATTACAATGAGCAGTTCTTC | CATSHYNEQFF
- | - | TRBJ2-2 | TRBV7-9 | TGTGCCAGCAGCCGTGGGGGCGTGAACACCGGGGAGCTGTTTTTT | CASSRGGVNTGELFF
- | TRBD1 | TRBJ2-2 | TRBV3-1/TRBV3-2 | TGTGCCAGCAACCCCGGGACAGGGAATACCGGGGAGCTGTTTTTT | CASNPGTGNTGELFF
- | TRBD2 | TRBJ2-1 | TRBV7-9 | TGTGCCAGCAGCTCGACTAGCGGGAGGGAGTACAATGAGCAGTTCTTC | CASSSTSGREYNEQFF
- | - | TRBJ2-7 | TRBV11-1 | TGTGCCAGCAGCTCCGGGAAGGACCAGCCCTACGAGCAGTACTTC | CASSSGKDQPYEQYF
- | TRBD2 | TRBJ2-1 | TRBV10-2 | TGCGCCAGCAGTGGGGGCGGGAGAACCTACAATGAGCAGTTCTTC | CASSGGGRTYNEQFF
once | TRBD2 | TRBJ2-1 | TRBV19 | TGTGCCAGTAGTACTAATAGCGGGAGGGCCTCATTCAATGAGCAGTTCTTC | CASSTNSGRASFNEQFF
once | - | TRBJ1-1 | TRBV28 | TGTGCCAGCACCCTTACCGGGCCCCAAGTCCCTGAAGCTTTCTTT | CASTLTGPQVPEAFF
- | - | TRBJ2-2 | TRBV5-1 | TGCGCCAGCAGCGCAGGGGATAGCACCGGGGAGCTGTTTTTT | CASSAGDSTGELFF
- | - | TRBJ2-5 | TRBV27 | TGTGCCAGCAGACCGATAGGCTCTTCAATGGAGACCCAGTACTTC | CASRPIGSSMETQYF